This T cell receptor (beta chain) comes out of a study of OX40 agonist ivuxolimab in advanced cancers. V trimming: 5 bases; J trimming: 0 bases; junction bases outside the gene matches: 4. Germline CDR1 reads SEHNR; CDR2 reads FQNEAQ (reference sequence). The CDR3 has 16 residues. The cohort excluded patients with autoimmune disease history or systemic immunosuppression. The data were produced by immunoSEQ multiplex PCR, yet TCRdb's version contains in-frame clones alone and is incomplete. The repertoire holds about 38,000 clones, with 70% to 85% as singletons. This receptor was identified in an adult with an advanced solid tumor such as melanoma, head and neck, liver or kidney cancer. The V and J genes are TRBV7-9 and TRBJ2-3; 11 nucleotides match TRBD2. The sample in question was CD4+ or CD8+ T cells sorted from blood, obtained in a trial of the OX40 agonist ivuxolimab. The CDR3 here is CASSTGLAGSTDTQYF. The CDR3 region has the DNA TGTGCCAGCAGCACCGGACTAGCGGGTAGCACAGATACGCAGTATTTT.